The 11 T cell receptor beta chains given below trace back to one sample, sequenced in a study of TIL therapy for anti-PD-1-resistant metastatic lung cancer. The immunoSEQ assay was v3. This table comes from immunoSEQ multiplex PCR, and its TCRdb copy is limited to in-frame clones, with some not included. The sample holds approximately 95,000 clones, roughly 65% seen once. Time point indicated: pre-treatment sample, taken before nivolumab and TIL therapy. The tumor samples were excised metastases, mostly pleural nodules or supraclavicular lymph nodes. The sample was tumor tissue, taken at baseline. Every receptor here comes from a person aged 25 to 85 with non-small cell lung cancer.

The chain has TRBV7-8 and TRBJ2-3, with D uncertain. The CDR3 has 13 amino acids. The V and J ends lost 4 bases and 1 base respectively, with 6 bases between them. CDR1 is SGHVS and CDR2 is FQNEAQ in the germline V gene. The CDR3 here is CASSSDRTDTQYF. The CDR3 coding sequence is TGTGCCAGCAGCTCAGATCGCACAGATACGCAGTATTTT.

The J gene is TRBJ1-2, the V gene TRBV6-2 or TRBV6-3, with D hard to call. The V gene lost 5 bases and the J gene lost 5 bases, with 9 bases spanning the gap. Germline V lookup: CDR1 MNHEY, CDR2 SVGEGT. The CDR3 totals 12 residues. The CDR3 loop reads CASSPGTYGYTF. CDR3 in DNA: TGTGCCAGCAGTCCGGGAACGTATGGCTACACCTTC.

The genes are TRBV5-1 and TRBJ2-1, with TRBD2 identical over 8 bases. The CDR3 contains 13 residues. The germline CDR1 and CDR2 sequences are SGHRS and YFSETQ. The V segment lost 0 bases and the J segment 8 bases; nucleotides outside the gene matches: 1. CDR3 nucleotides: TGCGCCAGCAGCTTGGTACTAGCGGATGAGCAGTTCTTC. Translation gives CASSLVLADEQFF.

CDR3 nucleotide sequence: TGTGCCAGCAGCATAATCCACAATGAGCAGTTCTTC. Translated, it gives CASSIIHNEQFF. V is TRBV2 and J is TRBJ2-1, with D hard to call. Germline loops: CDR1 SNHLY, CDR2 FYNNEI. The length of the CDR3 is 12 residues. Trimming took 6 bases from V and 5 from J, leaving 8 bases between them.

V is TRBV5-6 and J is TRBJ2-5, with TRBD1 identical over 7 bases. CDR1 SGHDT and CDR2 YYEEEE come from the germline V gene. This CDR3 has 13 amino acids. V lost 3 bases, J lost 5 bases, and 4 bases stayed unmatched. This chain's CDR3 is CASSYKDRETQYF. The CDR3 DNA reads as TGTGCCAGCAGCTACAAGGACAGGGAGACCCAGTACTTC.

The V gene is TRBV28, the J gene TRBJ2-3, with D perhaps matching TRBD1 (6 bases). Trimming shortened V by 11 bases and J by 2 bases, and 17 bases separated the two germline ends. The germline gives CDR1 MDHEN, CDR2 SYDVKM. There are 14 residues in the CDR3. The CDR3 is CASRLGAYTDTQYF. CDR3 bases: TGTGCCTCTAGACTGGGGGCGTACACAGATACGCAGTATTTT.

CDR3 sequence reads: CASSELGLVNTGELFF. CDR3 DNA: TGTGCCAGCAGTGAATTAGGACTGGTGAACACCGGGGAGCTGTTTTTT. The rearrangement links TRBV2 to TRBJ2-2, with TRBD2 as a possible D gene (5 bases). The length of the CDR3 is 16 residues. V gave up 2 bases and J gave up 1 base, with 11 bases separating them. Germline CDR1 and CDR2: SNHLY and FYNNEI.

The J gene is TRBJ2-7, the V gene TRBV5-1; TRBD1 agrees at 7 bases. J lost 6 bases, V lost 3 bases, and 9 bases had no gene match. This CDR3 region has 14 residues. CDR1 SGHRS and CDR2 YFSETQ come from the germline V gene. The DNA for the CDR3 is TGCGCCAGCAGCTCGGGACAGCCCCGACCCGAGCAGTACTTC. Its protein product is CASSSGQPRPEQYF.

The J gene is TRBJ2-7, the V gene TRBV7-9; no definite D call. This CDR3 has 12 residues. The V end was cut by 5 bases, the J end by 2 bases, with 7 bases between. From germline, CDR1 is SEHNR and CDR2 FQNEAQ (reference sequence). CDR3 sequence: CASSPLTYEQYF. The CDR3 DNA is TGTGCCAGCAGCCCATTGACCTACGAGCAGTACTTC.

V gene TRBV6-5 combines with J gene TRBJ2-1; D is perhaps TRBD1 or TRBD2 (5 bases each). Germline CDR1 is MNHEY and CDR2 is SVGAGI. Trimming took 4 bases from V and 4 from J, leaving 17 bases between them. The CDR3 runs 16 residues. This CDR3 is CASSSQPGRKYNEQFF. CDR3 nucleotide sequence: TGTGCCAGCAGTTCCCAACCGGGACGGAAATACAATGAGCAGTTCTTC.

The chain carries TRBV11-2 and TRBJ2-7; 7 nucleotides line up with TRBD1. V trimming: 5 bases; J trimming: 1 base; junction bases outside the gene matches: 11. Germline CDR1 and CDR2: SGHAT and FQNNGV. This CDR3 region has 16 residues. Here the CDR3 reads CASSRPPGTVSYEQYF. The CDR3 DNA sequence: TGTGCCAGCAGCCGACCGCCCGGGACAGTTTCCTACGAGCAGTACTTC. The full variable domain, its missing parts supplied by reference TRBV11-2 and TRBJ2-7, is EAGVAQSPRYKIIEKRQSVAFWCNPISGHATLYWYQQILGQGPKLLIQFQNNGVVDDSQLPKDRFSAERLKGVDSTLKIQPAKLEDSAVYLCASSRPPGTVSYEQYFGPGTRLTVT.